This passage covers 9 T cell receptor beta chains from one sample sequenced in a study of T cell responses to AZD1222 COVID-19 vaccine. The method was immunoSEQ multiplex PCR; TCRdb's version includes in-frame clones alone and lacks a portion of them. The sample lists about 270,000 clones, around 93% seen once, with approximately 0.52% in the top ten. Specimen: peripheral blood, collected 28 days after the second AZD1222 dose. These receptors all stem from an adult who received the AZD1222 COVID-19 vaccine.

The chain recombines TRBV7-8 with TRBJ2-5; 8 bases are shared with TRBD2. J gave up 5 bases and V 4 bases, and 12 bases lay outside the gene matches. This CDR3 contains 16 residues. Germline CDR1 SGHVS, CDR2 FQNEAQ. In DNA, the CDR3 is TGTGCCAGCAGCTCCCCTTCCGGGACTAGTAGGGAGACCCAGTACTTC. Protein: CASSSPSGTSRETQYF.

This clone was counted a few times. The chain has TRBV29-1 and TRBJ2-1, with D possibly being TRBD2 (7 bases). The germline V gene has CDR1 SQVTM and CDR2 ANQGSEA. The CDR3 runs 16 residues. The V and J ends lost 0 bases and 4 bases respectively, with 16 bases between them. The CDR3 here is CSVEDHRAGAYNEQFF. The CDR3 region has the DNA TGCAGCGTTGAAGATCATAGGGCGGGGGCGTACAATGAGCAGTTCTTC.

The rearrangement joins TRBV7-2 to TRBJ2-7; possible D gene TRBD2, 6 bases. From germline, CDR1 is SGHTA and CDR2 FQGNSA. The V and J ends lost 5 bases and 6 bases respectively, with 17 bases between them. The CDR3 covers 14 residues. The CDR3 DNA sequence: TGTGCCAGCAGCCCGCCGGGACTCTCTTTCGAGCAGTACTTC. This encodes CASSPPGLSFEQYF.

CDR3 in amino acids: CAISGTVYGYTF. CDR3 nucleotide sequence: TGTGCCATCAGTGGGACCGTCTATGGCTACACCTTC. The chain couples TRBV10-3 to TRBJ1-2; D gene uncertain. V was pared by 4 bases and J by 4 bases, with 7 bases between. This CDR3 comprises 12 residues. CDR1 ENHRY and CDR2 SYGVKD come from the germline V gene.

The chain employs TRBV28 and TRBJ1-4; D ambiguous. CDR1 MDHEN and CDR2 SYDVKM come from the germline V gene. This CDR3 is 16 amino acids long. The germline V and J ends were trimmed by 5 bases and 8 bases, with 21 bases remaining between them. Here the CDR3 DNA reads TGTGCCAGCAGTACATCACACCCGGGCCCTCGAGAAAAACTGTTTTTT. It is translated as CASSTSHPGPREKLFF.

This chain links TRBV14 with TRBJ1-2; tentative D call: TRBD1 (5 bases). The CDR3 is made up of 15 amino acids. CDR1 and CDR2 (germline): SGHDN, FVKESK. The V and J ends lost 1 base and 0 bases respectively, with 9 bases between them. For the CDR3, the DNA is TGTGCCAGCAGCCAAGCGGTGACAGCTAACTATGGCTACACCTTC. Its translation is CASSQAVTANYGYTF.

V gene TRBV6-5 combines with J gene TRBJ1-4, with 7 bases that match TRBD1. There are 15 residues in the CDR3. CDR1 and CDR2 (germline): MNHEY, SVGAGI. V shed 5 bases, J shed 8 bases, and the junction held 11 bases outside the gene matches. The CDR3 DNA reads as TGTGCCAGCAGTACTACAGGGGCGGGGGGAGAAAAACTGTTTTTT. This encodes CASSTTGAGGEKLFF.

This rearrangement joins TRBV6-1 to TRBJ1-5; no reliable D call. Germline V gene sequence: CDR1 MNHNS, CDR2 SASEGT. V was shortened by 2 bases and J by 4 bases, with 18 bases between the two germline ends. The CDR3 totals 17 residues. The DNA for the CDR3 is TGTGCCAGCAGTGAAAGGGATCCCCCTTACCGAAATCAGCCCCAGCATTTT. It is translated as CASSERDPPYRNQPQHF.

V gene TRBV2 combines with J gene TRBJ1-5; D not resolved. Between the trimmed V and J ends, which lost 4 bases and 2 bases, there was a span of 12 bases. Germline assignment: CDR1 SNHLY and CDR2 FYNNEI. This CDR3 region has 15 residues. CDR3: CASSVDAGGNQPQHF. The CDR3 nucleotides read TGTGCCAGCAGTGTCGACGCGGGAGGCAATCAGCCCCAGCATTTT. Looking up the rest from reference TRBV2 and TRBJ1-5 gives the full variable domain: EPEVTQTPSHQVTQMGQEVILRCVPISNHLYFYWYRQILGQKVEFLVSFYNNEISEKSEIFDDQFSVERPDGSNFTLKIRSTKLEDSAMYFCASSVDAGGNQPQHFGDGTRLSIL.